The 18 T cell receptor beta chains below all came from one sample that was sequenced in a study of metastatic and nonmetastatic thyroid tumors. MiXCR reprocessed the PCR reads for TCRdb. The table has fewer than 20,000 clones, around a sixth seen once. Every patient underwent thyroid surgery untreated. Specimen: blood. The receptors derive from a female donor with papillary thyroid cancer or a benign thyroid nodule (not recorded which). Some clones in this sample may be carry-over from other donors' samples.

This clone was seen repeatedly, ten times or more. The chain uses TRBV5-1 and TRBJ2-7, with 7 nucleotides matching TRBD2. The J segment lost 1 base and the V segment lost 3 bases, leaving 4 bases of the junction unmatched. There are 14 residues in the CDR3. CDR1 is SGHRS and CDR2 is YFSETQ in the germline V gene. CDR3 sequence: CASSWGGGSYEQYF. CDR3 nucleotides: TGCGCCAGCAGCTGGGGGGGTGGATCCTACGAGCAGTACTTC.

This clone is medium-sized. V and J are TRBV28 and TRBJ1-5, with D possibly matching TRBD1 (6 bases). Germline V lookup: CDR1 MDHEN, CDR2 SYDVKM. The CDR3 length is 13 residues. Trimming cost V 5 bases and J 2 bases, with 7 bases left between them. CDR3 loop: CASSRQGNQPQHF. In DNA, the CDR3 is TGTGCCAGCAGTCGACAGGGCAATCAGCCCCAGCATTTT. Based on the CDR3 plus reference TRBV28 and TRBJ1-5, the full variable domain is DVKVTQSSRYLVKRTGEKVFLECVQDMDHENMFWYRQDPGLGLRLIYFSYDVKMKEKGDIPEGYSVSREKKERFSLILESASTNQTSMYLCASSRQGNQPQHFGDGTRLSIL.

This clone occurred a few times. The chain is built from TRBV6-1 and TRBJ1-1; TRBD1 aligns across 9 bases. V lost 5 bases, J lost 1 base, and 5 bases stayed unmatched. CDR1 is MNHNS, CDR2 SASEGT, per germline. The CDR3 totals 15 residues. This CDR3 is CASSRDREGNTEAFF. The CDR3 DNA reads as TGTGCCAGCAGTCGGGACAGGGAGGGGAACACTGAAGCTTTCTTT.

This clone was counted many times. The V gene is TRBV2, the J gene TRBJ2-2, with TRBD2 matching over 11 bases. The CDR3 covers 15 residues. J gave up 1 base and V 9 bases, and 4 bases lay outside the gene matches. The V gene's germline CDR1 is SNHLY and CDR2 FYNNEI. This chain's CDR3 is CASMLAGGNTGELFF. CDR3 sequence (DNA): TGTGCCAGTATGCTAGCGGGGGGGAACACCGGGGAGCTGTTTTTT.

In this sample, this clone turned up many times. The genes are TRBV2 and TRBJ2-7; 8 bases line up with TRBD1. V was clipped by 3 bases and J by 4 bases; unmatched bases: 11. The CDR3 loop spans 16 amino acids. From germline, CDR1 is SNHLY and CDR2 FYNNEI. CDR3 region: CASSDGQGTGAYEQYF. The CDR3 DNA reads as TGTGCCAGCAGTGATGGACAGGGTACCGGAGCTTACGAGCAGTACTTC.

About this clone: A much larger clone lies one base from this, so it may be a read error. The sample has other DNA sequences that encode this CDR3 too. The rearrangement uses TRBV5-6 and TRBJ2-5; tentatively, D is TRBD2 (5 bases). Trimming took 0 bases from V and 4 from J, leaving 7 bases between them. The CDR3 spans 13 residues. Germline V CDR1 and CDR2: SGHDT, YYEEEE. The CDR3 bases are TGTGCCAGCAGCTTGGGGGCGGGAGAGACCCAGTACTTC. Amino acids: CASSLGAGETQYF. The full variable domain, rest sourced from reference TRBV5-6 and TRBJ2-5, is DAGVTQSPTHLIKTRGQQVTLRCSPKSGHDTVSWYQQALGQGPQFIFQYYEEEERQRGNFPDRFSGHQFPNYSSELNVNALLLGDSALYLCASSLGAGETQYFGPGTRLLVL.

The V call is TRBV20-1, the J call TRBJ1-2; 9 nucleotides match TRBD1. J gave up 6 bases and V 0 bases, and 5 bases lay outside the gene matches. Germline-derived CDR1 and CDR2 are DFQATT and SNEGSKA (reference sequence). This CDR3 has 14 residues. The DNA for the CDR3 is TGCAGTGCTAGAGACCCGAGGGACAGGGATGGCTACACCTTC. Protein sequence: CSARDPRDRDGYTF.

This clone was seen only a few times. One base away lies a much larger clone, so this may be a sequencing read error. Other DNA sequences in the sample encode the same CDR3. V usage is TRBV5-1 and J usage is TRBJ2-5; no definite D call. CDR3 length: 14 amino acids. Germline values: CDR1 SGHRS, CDR2 YFSETQ. The V end was cut by 8 bases, the J end by 1 base, with 15 bases between. Written as DNA, the CDR3 is TGCGCCAGTAGCACCCTAGACCCCCAAGAGACCCAGTACTTC. This encodes CASSTLDPQETQYF. The full variable domain, completed using reference TRBV5-1 and TRBJ2-5, is KAGVTQTPRYLIKTRGQQVTLSCSPISGHRSVSWYQQTPGQGLQFLFEYFSETQRNKGNFPGRFSGRQFSNSRSEMNVSTLELGDSALYLCASSTLDPQETQYFGPGTRLLVL.

This clone occurred many times. This sequence joins TRBV19 and TRBJ2-6; D may be TRBD2 (5 bases). Germline V gene data show CDR1 as LNHDA and CDR2 as SQIVND (reference sequence). The V end was cut by 0 bases, the J end by 4 bases, with 10 bases between. This CDR3 has 16 residues. Here the CDR3 reads CASSIDPGSGANVLTF. The CDR3 bases are TGTGCCAGTAGTATAGATCCGGGGTCCGGGGCCAACGTCCTGACTTTC.

Ten or more counts support this clone. The V call is TRBV9, the J call TRBJ1-6, with D unresolved. The CDR3 loop spans 14 amino acids. From germline, CDR1 is SGDLS and CDR2 YYNGEE. The V and J ends lost 2 bases and 6 bases respectively, with 9 bases between them. CDR3 nucleotide sequence: TGTGCCAGCAGCGTTCGACACATTAATTCACCCCTCCACTTT. Translated: CASSVRHINSPLHF.

This clone was seen at least ten times. This may arise from a read error, as a much more abundant clone is one base away. This same CDR3 is encoded by further DNA sequences in the sample. DNA of the CDR3: TGTGCCACCAGGCCCGAAGGGGAGCAGAGGAACACTGAGGCTTTCTTT. It yields the protein CATRPEGEQRNTEAFF. The V call is TRBV24-1, the J call TRBJ1-1; D may be TRBD1 (5 bases). CDR3 length: 16 residues. Germline loops: CDR1 KGHDR, CDR2 SFDVKD.

This clone was detected only a few times. At one end the junction does not follow the germline gene, possibly because of a read error. The CDR3 loop is CASSERSGQDTRYF. The CDR3 nucleotides read TGTGCCAGCAGTGAAAGGTCCGGACAAGATACGCGGTATTTT. V and J are TRBV2 and TRBJ2-3; TRBD1 might be the D (5 bases). Germline CDR1 reads SNHLY; CDR2 reads FYNNEI. This CDR3 spans 14 amino acids.

This clone was detected only a few times. Its ends do not fully match the called genes, so a read error is possible. This chain joins TRBV5-1 and TRBJ2-7, with 7 bases aligning to TRBD2. The CDR3 runs 14 residues. CDR1 is SGHRS, CDR2 YFSETQ, per germline. The DNA of the CDR3 is TGTGCCAGCAGCTGGGGGGGTGGATACTACGAGCAGTACTTC. Translation: CASSWGGGYYEQYF.

The table lists this clone with many counts. V gene TRBV6-1 combines with J gene TRBJ2-5; no clear D gene. Germline V lookup: CDR1 MNHNS, CDR2 SASEGT. The V end lost 1 base, the J end lost 3 bases, and 12 bases lay between the germline ends. The CDR3 length is 15 residues. The CDR3 DNA is TGTGCCAGCAGTGAAGTTCCCGGCAGAGAAGAGACCCAGTACTTC. Its translation is CASSEVPGREETQYF.

This clone has more than one count but fewer than ten. The rearrangement uses TRBV2 and TRBJ1-5; D gene unclear. Between the trimmed V and J ends, which lost 5 bases and 11 bases, there was a span of 13 bases. Germline values: CDR1 SNHLY, CDR2 FYNNEI. CDR3 size: 12 residues. The CDR3 sequence is CASSQPDGAQHF. The CDR3 bases are TGTGCCAGCAGTCAGCCGGATGGGGCCCAGCATTTT.

This clone was picked up many times. This chain joins TRBV2 and TRBJ2-3; D perhaps matches TRBD2 (6 bases). V shed 7 bases and J shed 2 bases, with 10 bases lying between them. CDR1 is SNHLY and CDR2 is FYNNEI in the germline V gene. The CDR3 runs 13 residues. CDR3 sequence: CASTGGLTDTQYF. The CDR3 DNA is TGTGCCAGCACCGGGGGACTCACAGATACGCAGTATTTT.

By share, this clone counts as medium-sized. The chain carries TRBV12-3 or TRBV12-4 and TRBJ2-3; D gene ambiguous. V lost 5 bases to trimming and J lost 2 bases, with 14 bases between them. This CDR3 comprises 15 residues. CDR3 residues: CASSPWTLSTDTQYF. CDR3 sequence (DNA): TGTGCCAGCAGTCCCTGGACCTTGTCCACAGATACGCAGTATTTT.

V usage is TRBV20-1 and J usage is TRBJ2-3; 11 bases match TRBD2. The V segment lost 1 base and the J segment 4 bases; nucleotides outside the gene matches: 10. The CDR3 loop spans 17 amino acids. The germline V gene encodes CDR1 DFQATT and CDR2 SNEGSKA (reference sequence). For the CDR3, the DNA is TGCAGTGCTAGAGGGGCAGGGCTAGCGGGGGGCGCAGATACGCAGTATTTT. Translated: CSARGAGLAGGADTQYF.